This T cell receptor beta chain was sequenced in a study of cytomegalovirus exposure and HLA in healthy donors. The overall study: A preliminary data release comprised 70 million to 95 million unique TCRs obtained from HLA-typed donors. Overall study results and limits: Rare sequences made up most TCRs, while some public TCRs were found in many donors. Reports indicated that the classifier achieved high specificity and sensitivity in diagnosing cytomegalovirus status. Judged likely to be a sequencing artifact was a cluster of highly shared sequence variants.

Of note for this clone: Its specificity is not known.

J gave up 6 bases and V 5 bases, and 6 bases lay outside the gene matches. Looked up from germline, CDR1 is MNHEY and CDR2 is SVGAGI. This CDR3 has 13 amino acids. The PCR employed 60 Vbeta primers together with 13 Jbeta primers. Sequenced by immunoSEQ multiplex PCR; TCRdb stores in-frame clones only, minus some. The sample consists of more than 90,000 clones, about 70% of them appearing once. V usage is TRBV6-5 and J usage is TRBJ1-2; 7 nucleotides line up with TRBD1. This receptor was obtained from a woman between 35 and 50 years old in good health and CMV-seronegative. The specimen sequenced was PBMCs. Here the CDR3 DNA reads TGTGCCAGCAGTGGAGACAGGGAGGATGGCTACACCTTC. Encoded protein: CASSGDREDGYTF.